This is a list of T cell receptor beta chains from one sample in a study of blood T cell repertoires in COVID-19. Method: immunoSEQ multiplex PCR; TCRdb's copy keeps in-frame clones and lacks some. Of 70,000 or so clones in the sample, approximately 90% were seen once. Sequencing used peripheral blood. These receptors were taken from a human donor in a cohort sampled during active COVID-19. CDR3s include the opening cysteine and the closing phenylalanine or tryptophan. The order of the fields is J gene, D gene, clone size, V gene, CDR3 DNA, CDR3 protein. The D gene is left open where the match is weak. Part of the rows lack a size; the others show once, few, many or a class for expanded clones.

>TRBJ1-1|-|-|TRBV19
TGTGCCAGTACCCCTCCCCCCGGGCAGGGAAGTGTGAACACTGAAGCTTTCTTT
CASTPPPGQGSVNTEAFF
>TRBJ1-2|-|-|TRBV5-1
TGCGCCAGCAGCCCGACAGGCATCTATGGCTACACCTTC
CASSPTGIYGYTF
>TRBJ2-2|-|-|TRBV4-1
TGCGCCAGCAGCCAGGCAGGGGTAATAGGGGAGCTGTTTTTT
CASSQAGVIGELFF
>TRBJ2-7|TRBD1|-|TRBV2
TGTGCCAGCAGTTCCGGGACAGTTATCTACGAGCAGTACTTC
CASSSGTVIYEQYF
>TRBJ1-3|-|-|TRBV4-3
TGCGCCAGCAGCCAAGTGACAGGCACTGGAAACACCATATATTTT
CASSQVTGTGNTIYF
>TRBJ2-7|-|once|TRBV5-1
TGCGCCAGCAGCAGCACAGGGTTGGAGGACGAGCAGTACTTC
CASSSTGLEDEQYF
>TRBJ1-1|TRBD1|-|TRBV13
TGTGCCAGCAGCTTAGGCCGACAGGGAGGCCCGGACACTGAAGCTTTCTTT
CASSLGRQGGPDTEAFF
>TRBJ2-5|TRBD2|few|TRBV11-2
TGTGCCAGCAGCCCTTCTAGCGGGGGGCGGCAAGAGACCCAGTACTTC
CASSPSSGGRQETQYF
>TRBJ2-5|TRBD1|-|TRBV7-6
TGTGCCAGCAGCTCCCCCCGGGACAGGGTCGAGACCCAGTACTTC
CASSSPRDRVETQYF
>TRBJ1-1|TRBD1|few|TRBV27
TGTGCCAGCAGCTTTACGGGACAGCCTGAAGCTTTCTTT
CASSFTGQPEAFF
>TRBJ1-2|-|-|TRBV4-2
TGTGCCAGCAGCCAAGACTGGGGGCAGGGGGGCTACACCTTC
CASSQDWGQGGYTF
>TRBJ1-5|-|-|TRBV5-4
TGTGCCAGCAGCTTGGGGCAGGGACAGCCCCAGCATTTT
CASSLGQGQPQHF
>TRBJ2-6|-|-|TRBV30
TGTGTGACCGAGGGGGGGCTCTCTGGGGCCAACGTCCTGACTTTC
CVTEGGLSGANVLTF
>TRBJ1-2|TRBD1|-|TRBV30
TGTGCCTGGAGTGACGGGGGACAGGGTAACTATGGCTACACCTTC
CAWSDGGQGNYGYTF